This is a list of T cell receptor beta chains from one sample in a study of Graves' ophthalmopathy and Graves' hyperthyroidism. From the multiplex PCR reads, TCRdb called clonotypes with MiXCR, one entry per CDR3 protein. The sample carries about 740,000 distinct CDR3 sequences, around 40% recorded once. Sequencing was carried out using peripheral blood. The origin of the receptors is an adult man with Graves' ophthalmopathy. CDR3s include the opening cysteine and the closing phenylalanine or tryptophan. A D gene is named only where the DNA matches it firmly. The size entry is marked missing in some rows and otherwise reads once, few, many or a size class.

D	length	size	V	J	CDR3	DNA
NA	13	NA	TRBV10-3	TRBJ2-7	CAISDSAGAEQYF	TGTGCCATCAGTGATTCGGCCGGGGCTGAGCAGTACTTC
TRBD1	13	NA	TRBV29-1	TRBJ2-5	CSLQQGIQETQYF	TGCAGCCTCCAACAGGGGATCCAAGAGACCCAGTACTTC
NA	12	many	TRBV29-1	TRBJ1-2	CSVDGEGYGYTF	TGCAGCGTTGACGGGGAAGGATATGGCTACACCTTC
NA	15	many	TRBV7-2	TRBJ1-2	CASSTAGVVNYGYTF	TGTGCCAGCAGCACAGCAGGGGTTGTTAACTATGGCTACACCTTC
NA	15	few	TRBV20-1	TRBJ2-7	CSARAAQLNSYEQYF	TGCAGTGCTAGAGCCGCACAGTTAAACTCCTACGAGCAGTACTTC
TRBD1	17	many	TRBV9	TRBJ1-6	CASSATGAPSLNSPLHF	TGTGCCAGCAGCGCAACAGGGGCGCCCTCCCTTAATTCACCCCTCCACTTT
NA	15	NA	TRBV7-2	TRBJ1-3	CVSRAYHHSGNTIYF	TGTGTCAGCAGGGCCTACCACCACTCTGGAAACACCATATATTTT
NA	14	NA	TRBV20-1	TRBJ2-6	CSAHKRSGANVLTF	TGCAGTGCCCACAAAAGATCTGGGGCCAACGTCCTGACTTTC
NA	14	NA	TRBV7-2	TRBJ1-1	CASSLRGTYTEALF	TGTGCCAGCAGCTTGAGAGGAACTTACACTGAAGCTCTCTTT
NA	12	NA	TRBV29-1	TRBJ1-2	CSSQGLLYGYTF	TGCAGCAGCCAGGGACTGCTCTATGGCTACACCTTC
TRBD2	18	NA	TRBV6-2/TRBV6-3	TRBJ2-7	CASSLRPGLAGKTYEQYF	TGTGCCAGCAGTTTGCGTCCGGGACTAGCGGGAAAAACCTACGAGCAGTACTTC
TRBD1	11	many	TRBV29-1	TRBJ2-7	CSVAQGVEQYF	TGCAGCGTTGCCCAGGGGGTCGAGCAGTACTTC
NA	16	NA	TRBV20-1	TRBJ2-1	CSARGDASWSYNEQFF	TGCAGTGCTAGAGGGGACGCCTCATGGTCCTACAATGAGCAGTTCTTC
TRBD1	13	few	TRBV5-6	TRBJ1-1	CASSRTGTTEAFF	TGTGCCAGCAGCCGGACAGGGACGACTGAAGCTTTCTTT
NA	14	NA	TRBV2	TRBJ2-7	CASALDMKTYEQYF	TGTGCCAGCGCTCTCGATATGAAAACCTACGAGCAGTACTTC
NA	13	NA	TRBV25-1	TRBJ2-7	CASADARSYEQYF	TGTGCTTCAGCCGACGCAAGGTCCTACGAGCAGTACTTC
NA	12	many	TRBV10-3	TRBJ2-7	CAIRDTSYEQYF	TGTGCCATCAGGGACACTTCCTACGAGCAGTACTTC
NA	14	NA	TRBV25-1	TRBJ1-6	CACSAREGNSPLHF	NA
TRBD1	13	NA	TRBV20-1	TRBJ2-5	CSAIGTGQETQYF	TGCAGTGCTATTGGGACAGGCCAAGAGACCCAGTACTTC
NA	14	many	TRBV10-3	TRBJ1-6	CAISGGDSRSPLHF	TGTGCCATCAGTGGGGGAGACAGTCGTTCACCCCTCCACTTT
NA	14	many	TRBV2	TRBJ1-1	CASTRWPMNTEAFF	TGTGCCAGCACCCGGTGGCCTATGAACACTGAAGCTTTCTTT
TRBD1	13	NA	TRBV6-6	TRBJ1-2	CASRPTGGEGYTF	TGTGCCAGCAGACCCACAGGGGGAGAGGGCTACACCTTC
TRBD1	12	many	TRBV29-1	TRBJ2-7	CSVRTGVAEQYF	TGCAGCGTCAGGACAGGGGTGGCCGAGCAGTACTTC
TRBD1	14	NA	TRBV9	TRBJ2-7	CASSMAGGAYEQYF	TGTGCCAGCAGCATGGCAGGGGGCGCCTACGAGCAGTACTTC
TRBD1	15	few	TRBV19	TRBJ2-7	CASRSPGQGAYEQYF	TGTGCCAGTAGGTCCCCGGGACAGGGGGCGTACGAGCAGTACTTC
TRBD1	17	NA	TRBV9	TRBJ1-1	CASSVRETGDRVVEAFF	TGTGCCAGCAGCGTACGAGAAACGGGGGACAGGGTTGTTGAAGCTTTCTTT
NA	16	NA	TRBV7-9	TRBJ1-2	CASSQSGGGTNYGYTF	TGTGCCAGCAGCCAATCGGGTGGGGGAACTAACTATGGCTACACCTTC
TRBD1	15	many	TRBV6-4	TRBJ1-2	CASSPRTGGHYGYTF	TGTGCCAGCAGCCCCCGAACAGGGGGCCACTATGGCTACACCTTC
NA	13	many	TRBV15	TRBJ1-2	CATSRGQSHGYTF	TGTGCCACCAGCAGAGGACAGTCCCACGGCTACACCTTC
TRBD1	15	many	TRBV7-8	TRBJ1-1	CASSLDRGRVTEAFF	TGTGCCAGCAGCTTAGACAGGGGGAGAGTCACTGAAGCTTTCTTT
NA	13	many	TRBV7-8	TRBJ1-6	CASSLGFRSPLHF	TGTGCCAGCAGCTTAGGATTCCGTTCACCCCTCCACTTT
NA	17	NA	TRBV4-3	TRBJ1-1	CASKLGGNLNMNTEAFF	TGCGCCAGCAAATTGGGGGGCAACTTAAACATGAACACTGAAGCTTTCTTT
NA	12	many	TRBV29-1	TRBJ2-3	CSVAVSTDTQYF	TGCAGCGTGGCAGTCAGCACAGATACGCAGTATTTT
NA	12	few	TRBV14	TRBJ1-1	CASARVRTEAFF	TGTGCCAGCGCCAGGGTTAGAACTGAAGCTTTCTTT
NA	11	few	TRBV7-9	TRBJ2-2	CASNPSGELFF	TGTGCCAGCAACCCGAGCGGGGAGCTGTTTTTT
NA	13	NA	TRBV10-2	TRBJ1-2	CASSRGDTDGYTF	TGCGCCAGCAGCCGAGGGGACACAGATGGCTACACCTTC
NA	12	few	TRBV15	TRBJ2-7	CATQKDTYEQYF	TGTGCCACCCAAAAAGATACCTACGAGCAGTACTTC
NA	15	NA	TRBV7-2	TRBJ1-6	CASRRIGGRDSPLHF	TGTGCCAGCAGACGTATCGGGGGGAGGGATTCACCCCTCCACTTT
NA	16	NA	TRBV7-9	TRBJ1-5	CASSIEAGEVGQPQHF	TGTGCCAGCAGCATCGAGGCAGGGGAGGTTGGTCAGCCCCAGCATTTT
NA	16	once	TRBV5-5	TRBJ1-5	CASSLVAGGLGQPQHF	TGTGCCAGCAGCTTGGTTGCGGGGGGGCTGGGTCAGCCCCAGCATTTT
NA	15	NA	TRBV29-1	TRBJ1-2	CSQDFGTRSSYGYTF	TGCAGCCAAGATTTCGGGACAAGGAGCTCCTATGGCTACACCTTC
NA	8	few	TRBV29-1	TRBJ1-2	CSGFGYTF	TGCAGCGGGTTTGGCTACACCTTC
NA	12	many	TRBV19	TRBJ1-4	CATDVGNEKLFF	TGTGCCACCGACGTCGGGAATGAAAAACTGTTTTTT
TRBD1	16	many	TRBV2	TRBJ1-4	CASTGGQGAFNEKLFF	TGTGCCAGCACCGGGGGACAGGGGGCCTTTAATGAAAAACTGTTTTTT
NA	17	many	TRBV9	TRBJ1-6	CASSVEGRVEGNSPLHF	TGTGCCAGCAGCGTAGAAGGCAGGGTGGAAGGAAATTCACCCCTCCACTTT
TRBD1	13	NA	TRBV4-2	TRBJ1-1	CASSPRQGVEAFF	TGTGCCAGCAGCCCAAGGCAGGGGGTGGAAGCTTTCTTT
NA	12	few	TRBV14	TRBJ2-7	CASSLDSWEQYF	TGTGCCAGCAGCCTGGACAGTTGGGAGCAGTACTTC